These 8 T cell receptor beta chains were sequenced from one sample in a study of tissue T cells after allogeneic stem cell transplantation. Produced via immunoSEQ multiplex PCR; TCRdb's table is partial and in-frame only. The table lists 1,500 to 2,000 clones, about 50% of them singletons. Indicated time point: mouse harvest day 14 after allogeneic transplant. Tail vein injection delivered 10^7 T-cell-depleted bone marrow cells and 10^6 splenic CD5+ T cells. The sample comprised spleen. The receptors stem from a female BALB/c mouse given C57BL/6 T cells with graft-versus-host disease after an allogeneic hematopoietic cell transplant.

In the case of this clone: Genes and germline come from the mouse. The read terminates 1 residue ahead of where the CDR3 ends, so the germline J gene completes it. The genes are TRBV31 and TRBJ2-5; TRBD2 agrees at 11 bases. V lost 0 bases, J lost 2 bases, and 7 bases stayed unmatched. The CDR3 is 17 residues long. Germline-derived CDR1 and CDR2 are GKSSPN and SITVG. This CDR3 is CAWSLPELGGRQDTQYF. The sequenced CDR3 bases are TGTGCCTGGAGTCTTCCGGAACTGGGGGGGCGCCAAGACACCCAGTAC.

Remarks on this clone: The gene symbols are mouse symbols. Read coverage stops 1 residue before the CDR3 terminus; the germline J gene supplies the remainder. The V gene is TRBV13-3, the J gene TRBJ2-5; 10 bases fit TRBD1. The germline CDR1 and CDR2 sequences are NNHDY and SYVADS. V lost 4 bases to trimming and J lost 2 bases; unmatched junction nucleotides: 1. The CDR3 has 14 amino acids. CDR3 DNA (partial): TGTGCCAGCAGTCGGGACAGGGGCCAAGACACCCAGTAC. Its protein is CASSRDRGQDTQY. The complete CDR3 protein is CASSRDRGQDTQYF. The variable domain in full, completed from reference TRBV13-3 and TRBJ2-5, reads EAAVTQSPRSKVAVTGGKVTLSCHQTNNHDYMYWYRQDTGHGLRLIHYSYVADSTEKGDIPDGYKASRPSQENFSLILELASLSQTAVYFCASSRDRGQDTQYFGPGTRLLVL.

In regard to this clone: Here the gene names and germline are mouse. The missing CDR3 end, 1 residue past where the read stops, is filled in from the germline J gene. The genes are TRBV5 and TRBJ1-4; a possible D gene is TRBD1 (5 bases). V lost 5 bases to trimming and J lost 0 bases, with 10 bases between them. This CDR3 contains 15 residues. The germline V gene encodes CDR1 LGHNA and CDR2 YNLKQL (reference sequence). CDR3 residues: CASSSRTISNERLFF. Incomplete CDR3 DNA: TGTGCCAGCAGCTCACGGACAATTTCCAACGAAAGATTATTT.

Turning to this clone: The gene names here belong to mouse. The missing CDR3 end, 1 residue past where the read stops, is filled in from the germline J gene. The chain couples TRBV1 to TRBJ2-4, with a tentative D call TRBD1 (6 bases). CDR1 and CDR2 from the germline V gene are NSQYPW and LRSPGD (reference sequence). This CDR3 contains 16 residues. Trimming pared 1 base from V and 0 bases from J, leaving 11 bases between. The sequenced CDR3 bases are TGCACCTGCAGTGCAGTTGGCAGGGGTAGTCAAAACACCTTGTAC. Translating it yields CTCSAVGRGSQNTLY. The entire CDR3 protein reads CTCSAVGRGSQNTLYF.

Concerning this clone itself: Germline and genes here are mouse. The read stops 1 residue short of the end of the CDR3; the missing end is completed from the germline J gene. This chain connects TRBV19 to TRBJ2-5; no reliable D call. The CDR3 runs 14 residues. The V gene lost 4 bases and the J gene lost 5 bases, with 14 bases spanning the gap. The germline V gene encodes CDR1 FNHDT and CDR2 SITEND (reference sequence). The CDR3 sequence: CASSPLTASDTQYF. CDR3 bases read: TGTGCCAGCAGTCCCTTGACGGCGTCAGACACCCAGTAC.

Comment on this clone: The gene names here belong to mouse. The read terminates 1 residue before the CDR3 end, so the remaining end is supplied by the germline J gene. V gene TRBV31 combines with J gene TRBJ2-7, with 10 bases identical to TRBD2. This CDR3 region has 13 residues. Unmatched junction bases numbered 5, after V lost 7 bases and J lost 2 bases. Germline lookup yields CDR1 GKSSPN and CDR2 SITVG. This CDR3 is CASFDWGAYEQYF. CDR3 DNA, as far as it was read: TGTGCCTCTTTTGACTGGGGGGCCTATGAACAGTAC.

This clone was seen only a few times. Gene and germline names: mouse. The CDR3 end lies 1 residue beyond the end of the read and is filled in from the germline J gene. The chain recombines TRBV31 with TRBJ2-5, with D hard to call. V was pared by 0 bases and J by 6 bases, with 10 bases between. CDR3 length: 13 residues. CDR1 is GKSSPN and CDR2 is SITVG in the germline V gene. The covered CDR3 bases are TGTGCCTGGAGTCTAGTTGGGTGGGACACCCAGTAC. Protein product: CAWSLVGWDTQY. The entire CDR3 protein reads CAWSLVGWDTQYF.

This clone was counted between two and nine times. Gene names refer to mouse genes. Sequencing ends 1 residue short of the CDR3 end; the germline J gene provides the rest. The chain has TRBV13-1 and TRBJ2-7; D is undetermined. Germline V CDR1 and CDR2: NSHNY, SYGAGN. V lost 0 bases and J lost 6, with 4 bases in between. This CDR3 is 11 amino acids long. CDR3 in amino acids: CASSDGGEQYF. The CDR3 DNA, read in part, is TGTGCCAGCAGTGATGGGGGTGAACAGTAC.